Each of the 22 T cell receptor beta chains below was sequenced from the same sample in a study of identical twins. TCRdb passed the 5' RACE reads through MiXCR, listing each CDR3 protein once. In the table there are around 140,000 distinct CDR3 sequences, roughly 3.5% of which are singletons. Material: memory T cells sorted from blood. These receptors all stem from a man aged 18-30 years in good health.

The sample holds many counts of this clonotype. The V gene is TRBV6-1, the J gene TRBJ2-3; TRBD2 matches at 7 bases. V dropped 7 bases and J dropped 5; count of bases not matched to a gene: 12. Germline V CDR1 and CDR2: MNHNS, SASEGT. The CDR3 consists of 15 residues. The CDR3 DNA reads as TGTGCCAGCAAGCTCGGAGCGGGAATGGTAGATACGCAGTATTTT. Protein: CASKLGAGMVDTQYF.

This clonotype was found many times. The chain couples TRBV5-1 to TRBJ2-2; the match to TRBD2 covers 8 bases. The CDR3 consists of 16 residues. V dropped 6 bases and J dropped 5; count of bases not matched to a gene: 12. The germline gives CDR1 SGHRS, CDR2 YFSETQ. CDR3 sequence reads: CASTPGMSGRTGELFF. As DNA, the CDR3 is TGCGCCAGCACCCCGGGGATGAGCGGGAGAACCGGGGAGCTGTTTTTT.

The table lists this clonotype with many counts. The chain recombines TRBV20-1 with TRBJ2-1; the match to TRBD2 covers 10 bases. Germline CDR1 reads DFQATT; CDR2 reads SNEGSKA (reference sequence). V gave up 0 bases and J gave up 5 bases; unmatched junction bases: 10. This CDR3 is built from 17 residues. CDR3 DNA sequence: TGCAGTGCTAGAGAACAATTTAGCGGGAGGAACGACAATGAGCAGTTCTTC. It yields the protein CSAREQFSGRNDNEQFF.

There are many counts of this clonotype. This sequence joins TRBV11-2 and TRBJ2-1, with a possible D match to TRBD2 (6 bases). The germline V gene has CDR1 SGHAT and CDR2 FQNNGV. The V end lost 6 bases, the J end lost 2 bases, and 11 bases lay between the germline ends. There are 14 residues in the CDR3. The CDR3 sequence is CASSPGLAYNEQFF. CDR3 nucleotides: TGTGCCAGCAGTCCGGGACTCGCCTACAATGAGCAGTTCTTC.

This clonotype was counted at least ten times. The chain employs TRBV5-6 and TRBJ2-7, with TRBD1 matching over 7 bases. The CDR3 covers 14 residues. After removal of 0 bases from V and 4 bases from J, the junction contained 4 bases not matched to a gene. From germline, CDR1 is SGHDT and CDR2 YYEEEE. CDR3 protein: CASSLDRGKYEQYF. The CDR3 nucleotides are TGTGCCAGCAGCTTGGACAGGGGAAAATACGAGCAGTACTTC. Full variable domain (rest looked up from reference TRBV5-6 and TRBJ2-7): DAGVTQSPTHLIKTRGQQVTLRCSPKSGHDTVSWYQQALGQGPQFIFQYYEEEERQRGNFPDRFSGHQFPNYSSELNVNALLLGDSALYLCASSLDRGKYEQYFGPGTRLTVT.

This clonotype was recorded at least ten times. The chain joins TRBV7-9 to TRBJ2-2; D unresolved. Germline V gene sequence: CDR1 SEHNR, CDR2 FQNEAQ (reference sequence). Trimming cost V 4 bases and J 6 bases, with 9 bases left between them. The CDR3 has 13 residues. The CDR3 sequence: CASSSPRAGELFF. CDR3 DNA: TGTGCCAGCAGCTCCCCTAGGGCCGGGGAGCTGTTTTTT.

Ten or more counts support this clonotype. The rearrangement links TRBV9 to TRBJ2-1; 7 nucleotides align to TRBD1. Germline V lookup: CDR1 SGDLS, CDR2 YYNGEE. The CDR3 contains 15 residues. V was pared by 3 bases and J by 2 bases, with 5 bases of the junction left unmatched. CDR3 in DNA: TGTGCCAGCAGCGCCAACAGGGGCCCCTACAATGAGCAGTTCTTC. Protein sequence: CASSANRGPYNEQFF.

This clonotype has at least ten counts. The chain links TRBV28 to TRBJ2-5; D is unresolved. The CDR3 loop spans 14 amino acids. The V gene's germline CDR1 is MDHEN and CDR2 SYDVKM. Trimming took off 7 bases at V and 2 bases at J, with 14 bases between the two ends. In DNA, the CDR3 is TGTGCCAGCAAAGTAACAGCACCTCAAGAGACCCAGTACTTC. Translated: CASKVTAPQETQYF.

This clonotype was found many times. The chain couples TRBV30 to TRBJ1-1; D unresolved. The CDR3 spans 13 residues. V lost 5 bases and J lost 0, with 10 bases in between. Germline V CDR1 and CDR2: GTSNPN, SVGIG (reference sequence). The CDR3 is CAWRAGLNTEAFF. The CDR3 region has the DNA TGTGCCTGGCGCGCGGGCCTGAACACTGAAGCTTTCTTT.

Many counts were recorded for this clonotype. V is TRBV20-1 and J is TRBJ1-1; the D gene is possibly TRBD1 (5 bases). Germline assignment: CDR1 DFQATT and CDR2 SNEGSKA (reference sequence). The V and J ends lost 6 bases and 0 bases respectively, with 8 bases between them. This CDR3 is 12 amino acids long. The DNA of the CDR3 is TGCAGTGCGGGGGAGATGAACACTGAAGCTTTCTTT. It is translated as CSAGEMNTEAFF.

This clonotype was counted at least ten times. This chain uses TRBV4-3 with TRBJ2-6, with a possible D match to TRBD2 (5 bases). The ends were cut back, 1 base at V and 2 bases at J, with 6 bases in the middle. CDR3 size: 15 residues. Germline-derived CDR1 and CDR2 are LGHNA and YSLEER. The CDR3 loop is CASSQGTPGANVLTF. In DNA, the CDR3 is TGCGCCAGCAGCCAAGGGACTCCTGGGGCCAACGTCCTGACTTTC.

At least ten counts were recorded for this clonotype. The chain recombines TRBV19 with TRBJ1-6, with D possibly being TRBD1 (5 bases). Germline CDR1 reads LNHDA; CDR2 reads SQIVND (reference sequence). The length of the CDR3 is 14 residues. Deletions cut 7 bases from V and 9 bases from J, with 16 bases between. CDR3: CASNGGQGGSPLHF. In DNA form, the CDR3 reads TGTGCCAGTAACGGTGGGCAGGGAGGTTCACCCCTCCACTTT.

This clonotype was counted at least ten times. The CDR3 DNA reads as TGTGCCAGTGGCGGGGGGCGAATCACAGATACGCAGTATTTT. Translated, it gives CASGGGRITDTQYF. The chain links TRBV2 to TRBJ2-3, with 8 bases that match TRBD2. The CDR3 runs to 14 residues. The V gene's germline CDR1 is SNHLY and CDR2 FYNNEI. Trimming took 9 bases from V and 2 from J; bases not matched to a gene: 7.

The chain has TRBV20-1 and TRBJ1-1, with D hard to call. V shed 8 bases and J shed 0 bases, with 16 bases lying between them. Germline V gene lookup returns CDR1 DFQATT and CDR2 SNEGSKA (reference sequence). The length of the CDR3 is 14 residues. The CDR3: CSTPRRRLNTEAFF. In nucleotides, the CDR3 is TGCAGTACCCCCCGGCGCAGATTGAACACTGAAGCTTTCTTT.

This clonotype has at least ten counts. The chain is built from TRBV12-3 or TRBV12-4 and TRBJ1-1, with D possibly TRBD1 on 5 matching bases. The CDR3 contains 14 residues. Trimming took off 5 bases at V and 0 bases at J, with 10 bases between the two ends. The CDR3 loop is CASSRLGVNTEAFF. The DNA of the CDR3 is TGTGCCAGCAGTCGTCTGGGGGTGAACACTGAAGCTTTCTTT.

J is TRBJ2-3 and V is TRBV20-1; TRBD2 matches 9 bases. Trimming cost V 7 bases and J 4 bases; bases outside gene matches: 12. The CDR3 runs to 15 residues. Germline V gene sequence: CDR1 DFQATT, CDR2 SNEGSKA (reference sequence). CDR3 nucleotides: TGCAGTGAAGGCTTGACTAGCGGCTCCCCAGATACGCAGTATTTT. It yields the protein CSEGLTSGSPDTQYF.

J is TRBJ2-1 and V is TRBV30; no reliable D call. Germline CDR1 is GTSNPN and CDR2 is SVGIG (reference sequence). Deletions cut 2 bases from V and 5 bases from J, with 7 bases between. This CDR3 is built from 12 residues. The CDR3 here is CAWSWVHNEQFF. CDR3 coding DNA: TGTGCCTGGAGTTGGGTCCACAATGAGCAGTTCTTC.

This clonotype showed up just a few times. The CDR3 DNA follows: TGTGCCAGCAGCTTTTTCGGGACAGACTCTGGAAACACCATATATTTT. Translated, it gives CASSFFGTDSGNTIYF. The chain has TRBV5-6 and TRBJ1-3; 7 nucleotides align to TRBD1. Looked up from germline, CDR1 is SGHDT and CDR2 is YYEEEE. With 2 bases clipped from V and 0 bases from J, the junction kept 5 bases outside the gene matches. The CDR3 has 16 amino acids.

There are many counts of this clonotype. The chain links TRBV29-1 to TRBJ2-1; 9 nucleotides match TRBD2. Trimming took 4 bases from V and 7 from J; bases not matched to a gene: 8. CDR3 length: 14 residues. Germline-derived CDR1 and CDR2 are SQVTM and ANQGSEA. The CDR3 bases are TGCAGCGTTGTAAGGCTAGCGGGAAGGAATGAGCAGTTCTTC. Protein sequence: CSVVRLAGRNEQFF.

This clonotype was detected many times. The chain uses TRBV19 and TRBJ2-6, with D perhaps being TRBD1 or TRBD2 (5 bases each). Per the germline V gene, CDR1 is LNHDA and CDR2 is SQIVND (reference sequence). Trimming pared 4 bases from V and 2 bases from J, leaving 15 bases between. CDR3 length: 17 amino acids. The CDR3 protein is CASSNLGATAGANVLTF. The CDR3 DNA is TGTGCCAGTAGTAACCTCGGGGCTACGGCTGGGGCCAACGTCCTGACTTTC.

Many counts were recorded for this clonotype. The CDR3 spells CASSQSRGQGGNEQFF. The CDR3 region has the DNA TGCGCCAGCAGCCAAAGTAGAGGACAGGGCGGGAATGAGCAGTTCTTC. The chain combines TRBV4-3 with TRBJ2-1; 8 bases are a match to TRBD1. V shed 2 bases and J 7 bases; nucleotides not matched to a gene: 10. The CDR3 spans 16 residues. CDR1 and CDR2 from the germline V gene are LGHNA and YSLEER.

This clonotype was detected many times. The rearrangement links TRBV24-1 to TRBJ2-1, with 10 bases identical to TRBD2. This CDR3 comprises 15 residues. Trimming cost V 2 bases and J 5 bases; bases outside gene matches: 2. Looked up from germline, CDR1 is KGHDR and CDR2 is SFDVKD. The CDR3 here is CATSDWTSGHNEQFF. For the CDR3, the DNA is TGTGCCACCAGTGATTGGACTAGCGGACACAATGAGCAGTTCTTC.